The 22 T cell receptor beta chains reported below all come from one sample, sequenced in a study of cytomegalovirus exposure and HLA in healthy donors. Assay used: immunoSEQ multiplex PCR; TCRdb lists only in-frame clones, some missing. Altogether hundreds of thousands of clones are present, 87% being singletons, with the ten largest covering more than 10%. The sequencing sample was made of PBMCs. The receptors come from a young man in good health and CMV-seropositive.

The V call is TRBV5-4, the J call TRBJ2-3, with 7 bases fitting TRBD2. J gave up 0 bases and V 6 bases, and 13 bases lay outside the gene matches. This CDR3 is 17 amino acids long. Germline V gene sequence: CDR1 SGHNT, CDR2 YYREEE (reference sequence). In DNA form, the CDR3 reads TGTGCCAGCAACCCCACCCCAAGCGGGGCTAGCACAGATACGCAGTATTTT. Its protein product is CASNPTPSGASTDTQYF. Combining the CDR3 with reference TRBV5-4 and TRBJ2-3 gives the whole variable domain ETGVTQSPTHLIKTRGQQVTLRCSSQSGHNTVSWYQQALGQGPQFIFQYYREEENGRGNFPPRFSGLQFPNYSSELNVNALELDDSALYLCASNPTPSGASTDTQYFGPGTRLTVL.

This clone has a single count. This chain links TRBV7-9 with TRBJ1-5; 8 bases are shared with TRBD1. This CDR3 is 15 amino acids long. With 0 bases clipped from V and 4 bases from J, the junction kept 2 bases outside the gene matches. Germline V gene sequence: CDR1 SEHNR, CDR2 FQNEAQ (reference sequence). CDR3 sequence reads: CASSLAGQANQPQHF. CDR3 nucleotides: TGTGCCAGCAGCTTAGCGGGACAGGCGAATCAGCCCCAGCATTTT.

This chain uses TRBV29-1 with TRBJ1-4; TRBD1 aligns across 10 bases. Germline V gene sequence: CDR1 SQVTM, CDR2 ANQGSEA. This CDR3 contains 14 residues. Germline trimming cut 6 bases from V and 6 bases from J; bases unmatched to any gene: 7. CDR3 loop: CSVHSGTGDEKLFF. The CDR3 coding sequence is TGCAGCGTACACTCCGGGACAGGGGATGAAAAACTGTTTTTT.

The chain joins TRBV6-5 to TRBJ1-1, with D unclear. The CDR3 has 13 amino acids. The germline V and J ends were trimmed by 0 bases and 7 bases, with 9 bases remaining between them. From germline, CDR1 is MNHEY and CDR2 SVGAGI. The CDR3 sequence: CASSYSPRVEAFF. CDR3 nucleotides: TGTGCCAGCAGTTACTCGCCCCGGGTTGAAGCTTTCTTT.

V and J are TRBV7-3 and TRBJ2-1, with 8 bases aligning to TRBD2. The CDR3 totals 21 residues. The J segment lost 2 bases and the V segment lost 5 bases, leaving 23 bases of the junction unmatched. Germline lookup yields CDR1 SGHTA and CDR2 FQGTGA. CDR3 residues: CASSPVPGQPSSGSPYNEQFF. CDR3 nucleotides: TGTGCCAGCAGCCCTGTCCCGGGACAACCGTCCAGCGGGAGTCCCTACAATGAGCAGTTCTTC.

V gene TRBV28 combines with J gene TRBJ1-1; 7 positions agree with TRBD1. The CDR3 loop spans 13 amino acids. The germline gives CDR1 MDHEN, CDR2 SYDVKM. Trimming at V came to 6 bases and at J to 4 bases, leaving 5 bases not matched to a gene. The CDR3 protein is CASRVRGPTEAFF. In nucleotides, the CDR3 is TGTGCCAGCAGAGTGAGGGGGCCCACTGAAGCTTTCTTT.

The chain uses TRBV15 and TRBJ2-1; maybe TRBD1 (6 bases). CDR1 and CDR2 from the germline V gene are LNHNV and YYDKDF (reference sequence). Deletions cut 3 bases from V and 8 bases from J, with 23 bases between. The CDR3 runs to 17 residues. The DNA of the CDR3 is TGTGCCACCAGCAGGGGGGCAGGGGACAACCTTCAGGATGAGCAGTTCTTC. This sequence encodes CATSRGAGDNLQDEQFF. Together with reference TRBV15 and TRBJ2-1, the CDR3 gives the full variable domain: DAMVIQNPRYQVTQFGKPVTLSCSQTLNHNVMYWYQQKSSQAPKLLFHYYDKDFNNEADTPDNFQSRRPNTSFCFLDIRSPGLGDTAMYLCATSRGAGDNLQDEQFFGPGTRLTVL.

This chain joins TRBV5-1 and TRBJ2-1; D is possibly TRBD1 (5 bases). Germline CDR1 and CDR2: SGHRS and YFSETQ. Trimming took 5 bases from V and 2 from J, leaving 8 bases between them. The CDR3 extends over 13 amino acids. The CDR3 DNA is TGCGCCAGCAGAGGGGCCCCCTACAATGAGCAGTTCTTC. Encoded protein: CASRGAPYNEQFF.

The CDR3 protein is CASSLDPTSSGNTIYF. Written as DNA, the CDR3 is TGTGCCAGCAGCTTAGACCCAACGTCCTCTGGAAACACCATATATTTT. The V gene is TRBV11-2, the J gene TRBJ1-3; no clear D gene. In germline, CDR1 is SGHAT, CDR2 FQNNGV. V was cut by 0 bases and J by 0 bases, with 9 bases left in between. This CDR3 is built from 16 residues.

This chain joins TRBV7-9 and TRBJ2-3; TRBD2 matches at 7 bases. Per germline, CDR1 SEHNR and CDR2 FQNEAQ (reference sequence). This CDR3 region has 15 residues. With 3 bases clipped from V and 0 bases from J, the junction kept 3 bases outside the gene matches. CDR3 nucleotides: TGTGCCAGCAGCTTCTCTAGCGGAAGCACAGATACGCAGTATTTT. Translated: CASSFSSGSTDTQYF.

DNA of the CDR3: TGTGCCAGCAGGCGACAGCGGAACACCGGGGAGCTGTTTTTT. Amino acids: CASRRQRNTGELFF. This chain uses TRBV27 with TRBJ2-2, with D perhaps matching TRBD1 (5 bases). The CDR3 has 14 amino acids. Trimming shortened V by 6 bases and J by 1 base, and 9 bases separated the two germline ends. Germline lookup yields CDR1 MNHEY and CDR2 SMNVEV (reference sequence).

This chain connects TRBV7-2 to TRBJ1-5; D is possibly TRBD1 (5 bases). Germline CDR1 and CDR2: SGHTA and FQGNSA. The CDR3 is 12 residues long. V was clipped by 5 bases and J by 4 bases, with 6 bases between them. The CDR3 DNA reads TGTGCCAGCAGCCCAGGGAATCAGCCCCAGCATTTT. As protein: CASSPGNQPQHF.

This chain connects TRBV6-1 to TRBJ2-5; 10 bases agree with TRBD1. V trimming: 1 base; J trimming: 5 bases; junction bases outside the gene matches: 4. CDR1 MNHNS and CDR2 SASEGT come from the germline V gene. CDR3 size: 15 residues. The CDR3 sequence is CASSEGQGAPETQYF. The CDR3, as DNA: TGTGCCAGCAGTGAAGGACAGGGGGCACCTGAGACCCAGTACTTC.

The chain carries TRBV6-1 and TRBJ2-3; the match to TRBD2 covers 9 bases. The CDR3 contains 14 residues. Germline loops: CDR1 MNHNS, CDR2 SASEGT. The V segment lost 8 bases and the J segment 6 bases; nucleotides outside the gene matches: 9. In nucleotides, the CDR3 is TGTGCCAGCGGGGAAGCGGGAGGAGGGGATACGCAGTATTTT. Its protein product is CASGEAGGGDTQYF.

A few counts support this clone. This chain links TRBV7-9 with TRBJ1-4; maybe TRBD1 (6 bases). The CDR3 extends over 13 amino acids. Trimming cost V 5 bases and J 8 bases, with 12 bases left between them. Germline CDR1 and CDR2: SEHNR and FQNEAQ (reference sequence). DNA for the CDR3: TGTGCCAGCAGCCCGGCAGGGGCCGAAAAACTGTTTTTT. Amino acid sequence: CASSPAGAEKLFF.

CDR3 DNA: TGTGCCAGTAGTCCGGACCCTAGATACGAGCAGTACTTC. Protein product: CASSPDPRYEQYF. The chain combines TRBV19 with TRBJ2-7, with D unresolved. This CDR3 is built from 13 residues. Trimming stripped 5 bases from V and 4 bases from J, with 12 bases between. Germline lookup yields CDR1 LNHDA and CDR2 SQIVND (reference sequence).

The gene calls are TRBV28 and TRBJ1-4, with a possible D match to TRBD1 (5 bases). Germline V lookup: CDR1 MDHEN, CDR2 SYDVKM. Trimming removed 2 bases from V and 7 bases from J, with 5 bases in between. The CDR3 runs to 12 residues. This CDR3 reads CASSLGGEKLFF. CDR3 bases: TGTGCCAGCAGTTTAGGGGGTGAAAAACTGTTTTTT.

The CDR3 loop reads CASSLQGAQSGNTIYF. Here the CDR3 DNA reads TGCGCCAGCAGCTTGCAGGGGGCCCAATCTGGAAACACCATATATTTT. The chain employs TRBV5-1 and TRBJ1-3, with 8 bases fitting TRBD1. This CDR3 has 16 residues. V was clipped by 1 base and J by 1 base; unmatched bases: 4. CDR1 is SGHRS and CDR2 is YFSETQ in the germline V gene.

The rearrangement links TRBV2 to TRBJ1-2; a possible D gene is TRBD1 (5 bases). Germline V gene lookup returns CDR1 SNHLY and CDR2 FYNNEI. This CDR3 has 13 residues. The V end lost 2 bases, the J end lost 7 bases, and 11 bases lay between the germline ends. The CDR3 reads CASSETPTGGYTF. The CDR3 region has the DNA TGTGCCAGCAGTGAAACACCTACAGGTGGCTACACCTTC.

The gene calls are TRBV7-2 and TRBJ1-5, with 8 bases aligning to TRBD1. The CDR3 loop spans 15 amino acids. Germline lookup yields CDR1 SGHTA and CDR2 FQGNSA. V gave up 5 bases and J gave up 6 bases; unmatched junction bases: 9. CDR3 loop: CASSGRTGTSQPQHF. As DNA, the CDR3 is TGTGCCAGCAGCGGGCGGACAGGGACGTCTCAGCCCCAGCATTTT.

The rearrangement joins TRBV28 to TRBJ1-5, with a tentative D call TRBD1 (6 bases). Germline V gene sequence: CDR1 MDHEN, CDR2 SYDVKM. Trimming left V 6 bases short and J 1 base short, with 7 bases between. The CDR3 has 13 residues. The CDR3 sequence is CASRGGSNQPQHF. The CDR3, as DNA: TGTGCCAGCAGAGGGGGGAGCAATCAGCCCCAGCATTTT.

This chain links TRBV10-1 with TRBJ2-7; the match to TRBD2 covers 8 bases. V lost 6 bases, J lost 5 bases, and 15 bases stayed unmatched. CDR3 length: 16 amino acids. Germline values: CDR1 WNHNN, CDR2 SYGVQD (reference sequence). The CDR3 sequence is CASSRTGTSNSNEQYF. CDR3 DNA sequence: TGCGCCAGCAGCAGGACCGGGACTAGTAATTCAAACGAGCAGTACTTC.